This T cell receptor beta chain was recovered during a study of cytomegalovirus exposure and HLA in healthy donors (TCRdb year 2017). For the wider study: A later analysis indicated that the 90 to 150 validation repertoires were generated on the platform also employed for the approximately 690 repertoires of the first cohort. The study aimed to test whether cataloging public T cell receptors could reveal signatures of past pathogen exposure. In addition to the first cohort of 666 subjects, a separate validation cohort of approximately 130 different subjects was used. To predict cytomegalovirus infection status, the study brought together high-throughput TCR immunosequencing, statistical association of individual TCRs with disease status, and machine learning.

About this clone: The clone's antigen remains unknown. Base qualities are not at hand, and no much larger clone is one base apart.

Libraries were made using the immunoSEQ multiplex PCR assay. On the study's bioinformatics: A statistical classification framework was developed to diagnose cytomegalovirus status using the catalog of TCR beta chain sequences. Held by TCRdb, this immuneACCESS table contains in-frame sequences only and omits some clones. Under half of the omission traces to an unresolved V gene where checked; the cause of the rest is unknown. The V and J calls and the clone size are those of that table, but D and trimming were determined from the DNA. This sample has roughly 250,000 clones in its table, and roughly 89% of those were observed once. Jointly, the top ten make up 0.37% of the sample. What the study reported, not specific to this receptor: The validation cohort had no HLA typing available for a later analysis, so co-occurrence within that cohort was assessed over all 120 repertoires. The study listed 164 TCR beta chains as associated with cytomegalovirus. The classifier was reported to diagnose cytomegalovirus status with high specificity and sensitivity in both the original cohort and the validation cohort. In vitro tests confirmed that a few of the cytomegalovirus-associated TCR beta chains recognize cytomegalovirus antigens. While some public TCRs were present in many individuals, most TCR sequences turned up only very rarely across donors. A later analysis found that TCRs clustered in the first cohort also tended to co-occur in the 120 validation repertoires, with 94% of cluster scores above 0. According to the authors, the approach could potentially be generalized to other disease states and immunological phenotypes.

Relative to germline, V is missing 4 bases and J is missing 7 bases, with 14 bases of the junction outside any gene match. CDR1 is given as PRHDT and CDR2 as FYEKMQ, both from the germline V gene (reference sequence). The CDR3 goes from the cysteine to the phenylalanine over 17 residues. The entry retains the CDR3 DNA only, 51 bases that are in frame from base 1. Donors formed part of the validation cohort, which comprised about 130 subjects and was distinct from the first cohort of over 500 subjects. The sequenced material came from PBMCs. Here the chain combines TRBV13 and TRBJ2-1; 9 bases in the junction line up with TRBD2. This sequence was found in a young woman in good health and CMV-seronegative. In nucleotide form, the sequence is TGTGCCAGCAGCTGGTTTAGCAGCGGGGGGAGTGAAAATGAGCAGTTCTTC. This gives the protein CASSWFSSGGSENEQFF.